What follows is one T cell receptor (beta chain) and its context. Produced via immunoSEQ multiplex PCR; TCRdb's table is partial and in-frame only. The table records under 90,000 clones, approximately 96% of them present only once. J lost 0 bases, V lost 0 bases, and 7 bases had no gene match. The CDR3 totals 17 residues. Per the germline V gene, CDR1 is SGHRS and CDR2 is YFSETQ. The entry originates in a study of technical replicates of blood from a handful of donors. Sequencing input: T cells isolated from PBMCs. J is TRBJ2-3 and V is TRBV5-1; 7 bases line up with TRBD2. This receptor was identified in a human donor in good health. The CDR3 region is CASSLVSGPLSTDTQYF. In nucleotides, the CDR3 is TGCGCCAGCAGCTTGGTTAGCGGGCCCCTTAGCACAGATACGCAGTATTTT.